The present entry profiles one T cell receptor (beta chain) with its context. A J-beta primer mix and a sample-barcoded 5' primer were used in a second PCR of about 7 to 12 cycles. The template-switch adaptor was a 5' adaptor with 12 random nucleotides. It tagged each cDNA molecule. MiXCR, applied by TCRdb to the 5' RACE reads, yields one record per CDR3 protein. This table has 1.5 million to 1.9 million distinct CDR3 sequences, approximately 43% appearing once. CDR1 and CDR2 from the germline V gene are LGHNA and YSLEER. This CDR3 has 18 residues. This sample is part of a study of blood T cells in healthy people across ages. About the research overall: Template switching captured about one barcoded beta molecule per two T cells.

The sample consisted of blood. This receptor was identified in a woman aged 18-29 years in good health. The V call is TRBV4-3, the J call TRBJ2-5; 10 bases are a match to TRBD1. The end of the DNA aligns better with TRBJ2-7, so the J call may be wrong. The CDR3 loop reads CASSQFPLGTGVSHEQYF. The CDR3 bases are TGCGCCAGCAGCCAATTTCCCCTTGGGACAGGGGTAAGCCACGAGCAGTACTTC.